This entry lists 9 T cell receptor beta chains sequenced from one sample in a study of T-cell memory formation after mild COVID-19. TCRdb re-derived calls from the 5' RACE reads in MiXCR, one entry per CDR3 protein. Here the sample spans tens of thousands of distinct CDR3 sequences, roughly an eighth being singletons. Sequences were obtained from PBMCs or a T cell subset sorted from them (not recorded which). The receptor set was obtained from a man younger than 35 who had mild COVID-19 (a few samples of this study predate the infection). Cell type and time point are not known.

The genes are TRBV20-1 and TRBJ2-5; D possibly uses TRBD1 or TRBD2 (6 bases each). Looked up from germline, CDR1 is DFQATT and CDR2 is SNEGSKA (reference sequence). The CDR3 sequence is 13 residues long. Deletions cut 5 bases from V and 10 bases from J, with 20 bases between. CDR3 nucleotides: TGCAGTGCTCCCGGACTCGGTAGGGGGGACCAGTACTTC. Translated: CSAPGLGRGDQYF.

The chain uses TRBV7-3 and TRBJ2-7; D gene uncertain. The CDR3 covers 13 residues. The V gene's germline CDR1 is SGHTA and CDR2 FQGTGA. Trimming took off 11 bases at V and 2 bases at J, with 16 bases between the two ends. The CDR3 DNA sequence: TGTGCCCCCCCCGGGTCGGTTACCTACGAGCAGTACTTC. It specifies CAPPGSVTYEQYF.

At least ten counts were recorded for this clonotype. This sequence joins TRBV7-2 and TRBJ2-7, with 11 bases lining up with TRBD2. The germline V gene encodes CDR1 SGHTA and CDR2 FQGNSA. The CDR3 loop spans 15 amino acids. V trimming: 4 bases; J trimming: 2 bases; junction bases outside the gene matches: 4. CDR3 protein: CASSSYSGGAYEQYF. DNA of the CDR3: TGTGCCAGCAGCTCATATAGCGGGGGGGCCTACGAGCAGTACTTC.

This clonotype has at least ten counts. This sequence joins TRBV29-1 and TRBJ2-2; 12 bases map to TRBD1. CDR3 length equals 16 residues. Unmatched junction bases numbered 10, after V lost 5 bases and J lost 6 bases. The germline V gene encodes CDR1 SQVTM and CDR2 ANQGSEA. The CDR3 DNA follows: TGCAGCGTTCTACTACCGGGACAGGGGGCAGCCGGGGAGCTGTTTTTT. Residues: CSVLLPGQGAAGELFF.

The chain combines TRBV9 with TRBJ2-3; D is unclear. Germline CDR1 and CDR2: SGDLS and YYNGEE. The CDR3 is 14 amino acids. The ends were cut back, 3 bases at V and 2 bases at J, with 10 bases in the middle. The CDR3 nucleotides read TGTGCCAGCAGCGCCTCGACCTTCACAGATACGCAGTATTTT. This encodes CASSASTFTDTQYF.

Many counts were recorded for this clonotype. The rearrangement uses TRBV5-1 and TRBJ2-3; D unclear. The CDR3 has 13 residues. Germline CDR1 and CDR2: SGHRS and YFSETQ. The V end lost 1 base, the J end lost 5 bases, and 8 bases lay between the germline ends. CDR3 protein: CASSLIGGDTQYF. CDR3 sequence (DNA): TGCGCCAGCAGCTTGATCGGCGGAGATACGCAGTATTTT. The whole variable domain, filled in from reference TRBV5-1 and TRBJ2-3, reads KAGVTQTPRYLIKTRGQQVTLSCSPISGHRSVSWYQQTPGQGLQFLFEYFSETQRNKGNFPGRFSGRQFSNSRSEMNVSTLELGDSALYLCASSLIGGDTQYFGPGTRLTVL.

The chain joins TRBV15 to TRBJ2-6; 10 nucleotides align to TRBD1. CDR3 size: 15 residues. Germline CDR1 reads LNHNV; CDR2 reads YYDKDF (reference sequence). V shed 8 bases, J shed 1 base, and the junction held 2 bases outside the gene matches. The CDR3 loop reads CATGQGGSGANVLTF. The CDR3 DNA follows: TGTGCCACCGGACAGGGGGGTTCTGGGGCCAACGTCCTGACTTTC.

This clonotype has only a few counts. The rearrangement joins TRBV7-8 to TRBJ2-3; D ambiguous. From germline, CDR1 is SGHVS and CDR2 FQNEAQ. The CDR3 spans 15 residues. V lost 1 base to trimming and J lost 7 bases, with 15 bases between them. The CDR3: CASSLVVDSYNTQYF. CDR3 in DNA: TGTGCCAGCAGCTTAGTGGTGGATTCCTATAATACGCAGTATTTT.

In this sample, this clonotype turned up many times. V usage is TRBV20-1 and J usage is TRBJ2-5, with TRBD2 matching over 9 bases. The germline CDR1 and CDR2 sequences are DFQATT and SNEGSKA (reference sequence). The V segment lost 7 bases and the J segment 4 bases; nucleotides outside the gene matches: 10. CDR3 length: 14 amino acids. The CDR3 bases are TGCAGTGTCCTTAGCGGGGGTAACGGAGAGACCCAGTACTTC. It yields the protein CSVLSGGNGETQYF.